This T cell receptor beta chain was recorded in a study of tumor-infiltrating lymphocytes in primary liver carcinoma (dated 2017 in TCRdb). About the investigation overall: The five patients, three men and two women aged 30 to 69 years, had hepatocellular carcinoma (four) or combined HCC and intrahepatic cholangiocarcinoma (one). The five patients had tumors of stage T1-T3 N0M0, with maximum diameters ranging from roughly 4.2 to 10 cm. Roughly 3.65 to 7.13 million productive TCRbeta reads were obtained per sample, and no significant difference in read depth was found between tissue types. For each liver tumor, the study sampled five regions along with adjacent normal tissue and blood, and applied TCRbeta repertoire sequencing, expression microarrays and whole-exome sequencing. TCRbeta repertoire sequencing covered approximately 35 specimens from 5 patients: around 25 tumor regions, 5 adjacent noncancerous liver tissues and 5 peripheral blood samples. High reproducibility was observed for the technical replicate repertoires, with mean shared-clone rates approximately 0.9 and correlation coefficients above 0.95. Overall results and qualifications from the work: Repertoire overlap was higher between tumor regions (mean around 35%) than tumor-adjacent (approximately 17%) or tumor-blood (approximately 14%) pairs, consistent with antigen-driven expansion. Compared with blood, tumors had a significantly larger share of the repertoire taken up by the top 250 clones (p = 0.039). The study included only four to six patients, and the authors note findings should be validated in a larger study. Because only the TCR beta chain was sequenced and unpaired alpha chains were not captured, true repertoire diversity is likely underestimated. Since the samples were bulk and unsorted, there was no way to compare CD4+ and CD8+ T cell repertoires.

The CDR3 sequence holds 18 residues, the cysteine and phenylalanine included. The DNA shown is the 54-base CDR3, in frame from base 1. CDR1 and CDR2 (SEHNR, FQNEAQ) derive from the germline V gene (reference sequence). This clonotype was seen only a few times. The target of this receptor is not known. The junction departs from the called germline gene at one end, perhaps through a read error. Without any cell sorting, total RNA and DNA were extracted together from approximately 22-30 mg of bulk tissue using the AllPrep DNA/RNA mini kit. About 5 patients with histopathologically diagnosed primary liver carcinoma underwent surgical resection in China between 2015 and 2016. Chronic HBV infection was present in the patients, and the patients were treatment-naive at sampling. Pieces of fresh tumor and adjacent tissue were cut in half, with one half kept in RNAlater at -80 degrees C and the other half sent for histology.

Starting from approximately 500 ng total RNA, TCRbeta-specific cDNA was produced by reverse transcription with a constant-region primer and ProtoScript II reverse transcriptase. TCRbeta libraries were built with three nested multiplex PCR rounds, a slightly modified ARM-PCR procedure. Each of the first two PCR rounds ran for about 9 cycles and used multiplex TRBV1-TRBV30 forward primers together with a Cbeta reverse primer. Sample barcodes and Illumina adapters were added in a final 25-cycle PCR using Deep VentR polymerase. Before sequencing, amplicons of 200-500 bp were gel-purified using a QIAquick gel extraction kit. The TCRbeta amplicons were sequenced with 250-bp paired-end reads on an Illumina HiSeq 2500. Per the original workflow: Trimmomatic v0.33 was used to quality-trim the reads, and FLASH v1.2.11 was used to merge paired reads so that full CDR3 sequences could be recovered. V, D and J germline segments were assigned to the rearranged TCRbeta sequences by MiGEC v1.2.1b. Clonotype statistics, along with Shannon-Wiener diversity indices, were calculated using VDJtools v1.0.0. Except for diversity analysis, only each sample's 250 most abundant clonotypes were used in subsequent analyses to reduce sampling bias. Starting from the raw public reads, TCRdb applied fastp trimming at Q25, assembled clones with MiXCR and retained in-frame beta chains. Entries are consolidated by CDR3 protein sequence, retaining the most common genes and DNA. None of the V and J calls come from the authors' own analysis; TCRdb made them. Across this sample there are 75,000 to 80,000 distinct CDR3 sequences, with 69% seen only once. Roughly 28% of the sample goes to the ten largest clones.

Sequenced sample: tumor-adjacent normal liver tissue. This clonotype was obtained from a man aged 40-50 years with primary liver carcinoma and hepatitis B virus infection. The sequence joins TRBV7-9 to TRBJ2-5, with 8 bases aligning to TRBD2. CDR3 region: CASSSPGTSGGYHETQYF. The sequenced DNA is TGTGCCAGCAGCTCACCGGGGACTAGTGGAGGGTACCATGAGACCCAGTACTTC. Where the CDR3 stops, the reference TRBV7-9 and TRBJ2-5 genes take over; the full variable domain is DTGVSQNPRHKITKRGQNVTFRCDPISEHNRLYWYRQTLGQGPEFLTYFQNEAQLEKSRLLSDRFSAERPKGSFSTLEIQRTEQGDSAMYLCASSSPGTSGGYHETQYFGPGTRLLVL.